The 21 T cell receptor beta chains reported below all come from one sample, sequenced in a study of blood T cell repertoires in COVID-19. TCRdb keeps only in-frame clones here, not all; method: immunoSEQ multiplex PCR. The sample records about 260,000 clones, about nine tenths being singletons. The sequenced material came from peripheral blood. These TCRs come from a woman aged 40 to 55 who had recovered from COVID-19.

The V and J genes are TRBV5-4 and TRBJ1-1; a possible D gene is TRBD1 (5 bases). CDR1 SGHNT and CDR2 YYREEE come from the germline V gene (reference sequence). The germline V and J ends were trimmed by 7 bases and 5 bases, with 15 bases remaining between them. This CDR3 is built from 13 residues. CDR3 region: CASQKSGGTEAFF. CDR3 sequence (DNA): TGTGCCAGCCAAAAGTCCGGGGGGACTGAAGCTTTCTTT. The full variable domain, rest sourced from reference TRBV5-4 and TRBJ1-1, is ETGVTQSPTHLIKTRGQQVTLRCSSQSGHNTVSWYQQALGQGPQFIFQYYREEENGRGNFPPRFSGLQFPNYSSELNVNALELDDSALYLCASQKSGGTEAFFGQGTRLTVV.

To note about this clone: Other DNA variants within this sample encode the same CDR3. This sequence joins TRBV30 and TRBJ1-2; 9 bases line up with TRBD1. Trimming at V came to 3 bases and at J to 1 base, leaving 3 bases not matched to a gene. The CDR3 runs to 14 residues. CDR1 and CDR2 from the germline V gene are GTSNPN and SVGIG (reference sequence). The CDR3 nucleotides read TGTGCCTGGAGCGGGACAGGGTTTAACTATGGCTACACCTTC. It encodes CAWSGTGFNYGYTF.

The rearrangement joins TRBV19 to TRBJ1-5, with 10 bases identical to TRBD1. Looked up from germline, CDR1 is LNHDA and CDR2 is SQIVND (reference sequence). The CDR3 is made up of 17 amino acids. Trimming removed 2 bases from V and 3 bases from J; junction bases left unmatched: 7. The CDR3 DNA reads as TGTGCCAGTAGTATATCGGACAGGGGGAGGAACAATCAGCCCCAGCATTTT. Translated: CASSISDRGRNNQPQHF.

The chain has TRBV18 and TRBJ1-6; no reliable D call. V lost 3 bases and J lost 7, with 10 bases in between. The germline CDR1 and CDR2 sequences are KGHSH and LQKENI. CDR3 length equals 14 residues. The CDR3 nucleotides read TGTGCCAGCTCACCCACGGGCGGGAATTCACCCCTCCACTTT. Protein: CASSPTGGNSPLHF. Full variable domain (missing parts from reference TRBV18 and TRBJ1-6): NAGVMQNPRHLVRRRGQEARLRCSPMKGHSHVYWYRQLPEEGLKFMVYLQKENIIDESGMPKERFSAEFPKEGPSILRIQQVVRGDSAAYFCASSPTGGNSPLHFGNGTRLTVT.

J is TRBJ1-1 and V is TRBV7-9; TRBD1 might be the D (6 bases). This CDR3 is 13 amino acids long. V gave up 1 base and J gave up 7 bases, with 10 bases separating them. Germline CDR1 is SEHNR and CDR2 is FQNEAQ (reference sequence). CDR3 sequence (DNA): TGTGCCAGCAGCTTAGGAGGACAGAATGAAGCTTTCTTT. Protein product: CASSLGGQNEAFF.

The V call is TRBV5-1, the J call TRBJ2-1; D might be TRBD1 (6 bases). Germline values: CDR1 SGHRS, CDR2 YFSETQ. Deletions cut 1 base from V and 4 bases from J, with 9 bases between. CDR3 length equals 14 residues. The CDR3 DNA reads TGCGCCAGCAGCTTGCGACAGGATTACAATGAGCAGTTCTTC. Translation gives CASSLRQDYNEQFF.

The chain recombines TRBV19 with TRBJ2-3; no clear D gene. The CDR3 consists of 15 residues. Looked up from germline, CDR1 is LNHDA and CDR2 is SQIVND (reference sequence). Trimming took 3 bases from V and 0 from J, leaving 10 bases between them. The DNA for the CDR3 is TGTGCCAGTAGTATTGGGCAGGTTAGCACAGATACGCAGTATTTT. Its protein product is CASSIGQVSTDTQYF.

CDR3 amino acids: CASTQAVGTDTQYF. The CDR3, as DNA: TGTGCCAGCACCCAAGCGGTGGGGACAGATACGCAGTATTTT. The chain recombines TRBV6-5 with TRBJ2-3; D is possibly TRBD2 (5 bases). In germline, CDR1 is MNHEY, CDR2 SVGAGI. This CDR3 has 14 amino acids. V was trimmed by 7 bases and J by 3 bases, leaving 14 bases between them.

The gene calls are TRBV5-1 and TRBJ2-5; D is possibly TRBD1 (6 bases). Trimming took 0 bases from V and 4 from J, leaving 10 bases between them. Germline assignment: CDR1 SGHRS and CDR2 YFSETQ. The CDR3 totals 14 residues. The CDR3 loop reads CASSLGQAGETQYF. CDR3 bases: TGCGCCAGCAGCTTGGGACAGGCGGGAGAGACCCAGTACTTC.

The gene calls are TRBV13 and TRBJ2-1; TRBD2 might be the D (6 bases). Trimming removed 1 base at V and 1 base at J, with 14 bases between. From germline, CDR1 is PRHDT and CDR2 FYEKMQ (reference sequence). The CDR3 totals 17 residues. The CDR3 sequence is CASSLAARGLSYNEQFF. The CDR3 DNA reads as TGTGCCAGCAGCTTAGCCGCGCGGGGCCTTTCCTACAATGAGCAGTTCTTC.

This clone appeared a few times. The chain uses TRBV3-1 (or the pseudogene TRBV3-2) and TRBJ2-7, with 8 bases identical to TRBD1. The CDR3 totals 16 residues. The J segment lost 4 bases and the V segment lost 4 bases, leaving 12 bases of the junction unmatched. Germline CDR1 LGHDT, CDR2 YNNKEL (reference sequence). CDR3 sequence reads: CASSLRPAGGMYEQYF. The CDR3, as DNA: TGTGCCAGCAGCCTCCGCCCGGCAGGGGGCATGTACGAGCAGTACTTC.

The J gene is TRBJ2-5, the V gene TRBV25-1; a weak D match, TRBD1 (6 bases). There are 13 residues in the CDR3. CDR1 is MGHDK and CDR2 is SYGVNS in the germline V gene. Deletions cut 6 bases from V and 1 base from J, with 9 bases between. Here the CDR3 DNA reads TGTGCCAGCAGCGGGACAATCCAAGAGACCCAGTACTTC. Its protein is CASSGTIQETQYF.

V gene TRBV7-2 combines with J gene TRBJ2-5; D is possibly TRBD2 (6 bases). Looked up from germline, CDR1 is SGHTA and CDR2 is FQGNSA. This CDR3 comprises 14 residues. V shed 5 bases and J shed 4 bases, with 14 bases lying between them. This CDR3 reads CASSPTSWGETQYF. CDR3 DNA: TGTGCCAGCAGCCCGACTAGTTGGGGAGAGACCCAGTACTTC.

The rearrangement links TRBV19 to TRBJ2-5, with a tentative D call TRBD2 (5 bases). Trimming removed 9 bases from V and 2 bases from J, with 13 bases in between. CDR1 is LNHDA and CDR2 is SQIVND in the germline V gene (reference sequence). The CDR3 consists of 13 residues. In nucleotides, the CDR3 is TGTGCCAGCCCGAGACTACGACAAGAGACCCAGTACTTC. Translating gives CASPRLRQETQYF.

The V and J genes are TRBV20-1 and TRBJ1-1; tentative D call: TRBD1 (6 bases). The germline CDR1 and CDR2 sequences are DFQATT and SNEGSKA (reference sequence). The CDR3 has 11 residues. Trimming cost V 7 bases and J 1 base, with 7 bases left between them. Here the CDR3 reads CSGRGNTEAFF. The CDR3 nucleotides read TGCAGTGGCAGGGGGAACACTGAAGCTTTCTTT.

The chain employs TRBV10-1 and TRBJ2-3; D unclear. V lost 6 bases and J lost 6, with 16 bases in between. The CDR3 runs 14 residues. In germline, CDR1 is WNHNN, CDR2 SYGVQD (reference sequence). CDR3 in amino acids: CASSFRLVGDTQYF. The CDR3 DNA follows: TGCGCCAGCAGCTTCCGACTGGTCGGGGATACGCAGTATTTT.

The chain uses TRBV5-1 and TRBJ2-5; possibly TRBD1 for D (6 bases). V lost 2 bases and J 2 bases, leaving 7 bases between the germline ends. The CDR3 has 13 residues. In germline, CDR1 is SGHRS, CDR2 YFSETQ. The CDR3 coding sequence is TGCGCCAGCAGCTTAGGACAGCAAGAGACCCAGTACTTC. Its protein is CASSLGQQETQYF. The whole variable domain, remainder taken from reference TRBV5-1 and TRBJ2-5, is KAGVTQTPRYLIKTRGQQVTLSCSPISGHRSVSWYQQTPGQGLQFLFEYFSETQRNKGNFPGRFSGRQFSNSRSEMNVSTLELGDSALYLCASSLGQQETQYFGPGTRLLVL.

The chain employs TRBV18 and TRBJ1-1; TRBD1 matches 7 bases. CDR3 length: 15 amino acids. Germline loops: CDR1 KGHSH, CDR2 LQKENI. Trimming at V came to 3 bases and at J to 1 base, leaving 5 bases not matched to a gene. CDR3 DNA sequence: TGTGCCAGCTCACCGGAGAGACAGGGGAACACTGAAGCTTTCTTT. Translated, it gives CASSPERQGNTEAFF.

The chain has TRBV6-6 and TRBJ1-5; 8 bases map to TRBD1. Germline V gives CDR1 MNHNY, CDR2 SVGAGI (reference sequence). V was clipped by 7 bases and J by 1 base; unmatched bases: 6. This CDR3 spans 15 amino acids. CDR3 region: CASTGQGRSNQPQHF. The CDR3 DNA sequence: TGTGCCAGCACCGGACAGGGAAGGAGCAATCAGCCCCAGCATTTT.

The gene calls are TRBV3-1 (or the pseudogene TRBV3-2) and TRBJ1-6; D is possibly TRBD1 (5 bases). CDR3 length equals 15 residues. V was trimmed by 1 base and J by 10 bases, leaving 14 bases between them. CDR1 LGHDT and CDR2 YNNKEL come from the germline V gene (reference sequence). CDR3 DNA sequence: TGTGCCAGCAGCCAAGGTTGGGAGGGGAGCTCACCCCTCCACTTT. Translating it yields CASSQGWEGSSPLHF.

The chain recombines TRBV14 with TRBJ1-2; 7 bases agree with TRBD1. The CDR3 is 15 residues long. J gave up 2 bases and V 0 bases, and 3 bases lay outside the gene matches. The germline V gene encodes CDR1 SGHDN and CDR2 FVKESK. CDR3 region: CASSQEGQINYGYTF. CDR3 in DNA: TGTGCCAGCAGCCAAGAGGGACAGATCAACTATGGCTACACCTTC.